These T cell receptor beta chains were read from a single sample in a study of blood T cell repertoires in COVID-19. Assay used: immunoSEQ multiplex PCR; TCRdb lists only in-frame clones, some missing. The profile covers under 350,000 clones, with 85% to 90% appearing a single time and about 4.2% taken by the ten largest. Specimen: PBMCs or T cells enriched from blood (not recorded which). These receptors came from a man aged 25 to 45 who had recovered from COVID-19. Each CDR3 is given without its conserved first and last residue. The D gene is left open where the match is weak. Size tells how often a clone was seen (once, few, many) or the class of an expanded clone, and some rows leave it out.

J gene: TRBJ2-5; clone size: NA; V gene: TRBV19; D gene: TRBD2; CDR3 protein: ASMGGLETQY
J gene: TRBJ1-3; clone size: NA; V gene: TRBV28; D gene: NA; CDR3 protein: ASTWEGTGNTIY
J gene: TRBJ1-2; clone size: NA; V gene: TRBV11-1; D gene: NA; CDR3 protein: ASSTRTDYGYT
J gene: TRBJ1-2; clone size: NA; V gene: TRBV29-1; D gene: TRBD1; CDR3 protein: SGGQGRTDYGYT
J gene: TRBJ1-2; clone size: NA; V gene: TRBV5-5; D gene: NA; CDR3 protein: ASSRTGDYYGYT
J gene: TRBJ1-2; clone size: few; V gene: TRBV5-6; D gene: TRBD1; CDR3 protein: ASSPDRDYGYT
J gene: TRBJ2-7; clone size: few; V gene: TRBV27; D gene: NA; CDR3 protein: ASSPPGLPRDEQY
J gene: TRBJ1-3; clone size: NA; V gene: TRBV27; D gene: TRBD1; CDR3 protein: ASSLGTGTTIY
J gene: TRBJ2-7; clone size: NA; V gene: TRBV15; D gene: TRBD1; CDR3 protein: ATSRGGTGSEQY
J gene: TRBJ1-2; clone size: NA; V gene: TRBV28; D gene: TRBD1; CDR3 protein: ASSRTGTGNYGYT
J gene: TRBJ1-2; clone size: NA; V gene: TRBV6-2/TRBV6-3; D gene: NA; CDR3 protein: ASSRRGGYT
J gene: TRBJ2-7; clone size: NA; V gene: TRBV29-1; D gene: NA; CDR3 protein: SVAQGDTYEQY
J gene: TRBJ2-5; clone size: NA; V gene: TRBV6-5; D gene: NA; CDR3 protein: ASSYRGVQETQY
J gene: TRBJ1-3; clone size: NA; V gene: TRBV4-1; D gene: NA; CDR3 protein: ASSQLSRGSGNTIY
J gene: TRBJ2-5; clone size: NA; V gene: TRBV5-1; D gene: NA; CDR3 protein: ASSLDSQETQY
J gene: TRBJ2-7; clone size: NA; V gene: TRBV3-1/TRBV3-2; D gene: NA; CDR3 protein: ASSRTVDEQY
J gene: TRBJ2-3; clone size: few; V gene: TRBV5-1; D gene: TRBD2; CDR3 protein: ASSFSGGLDTQY
J gene: TRBJ2-2; clone size: NA; V gene: TRBV24-1; D gene: TRBD2; CDR3 protein: ATDSGSTGELF
J gene: TRBJ1-3; clone size: NA; V gene: TRBV27; D gene: NA; CDR3 protein: ASSPRRTAKISGNTIY
J gene: TRBJ1-2; clone size: NA; V gene: TRBV21-1; D gene: NA; CDR3 protein: ASSNKGAGGYT
J gene: TRBJ1-3; clone size: once; V gene: TRBV18; D gene: NA; CDR3 protein: ASSPLANSEGSGNTIY
J gene: TRBJ1-5; clone size: NA; V gene: TRBV2; D gene: TRBD1; CDR3 protein: ASRGQGADSNQPQH
J gene: TRBJ1-4; clone size: NA; V gene: TRBV5-1; D gene: TRBD1; CDR3 protein: ASSLQGAYEKLF
J gene: TRBJ2-2; clone size: NA; V gene: TRBV21-1; D gene: NA; CDR3 protein: ASSYPSLRTGELF
J gene: TRBJ2-2; clone size: NA; V gene: TRBV27; D gene: NA; CDR3 protein: ASGGHGNTGELF
J gene: TRBJ2-5; clone size: NA; V gene: TRBV12-3/TRBV12-4; D gene: NA; CDR3 protein: ASGLLETQY
J gene: TRBJ2-5; clone size: NA; V gene: TRBV7-9; D gene: TRBD1; CDR3 protein: ASSLKQGETQY
J gene: TRBJ2-3; clone size: NA; V gene: TRBV12-5; D gene: TRBD2; CDR3 protein: ASGSGVAPDTQY
J gene: TRBJ2-7; clone size: NA; V gene: TRBV19; D gene: TRBD1; CDR3 protein: ASSRGQAPSYEQY
J gene: TRBJ1-1; clone size: NA; V gene: TRBV19; D gene: NA; CDR3 protein: ASSLMAGNTEAF
J gene: TRBJ2-1; clone size: once; V gene: TRBV6-4; D gene: TRBD2; CDR3 protein: ASSTASGSDEQF
J gene: TRBJ2-7; clone size: NA; V gene: TRBV27; D gene: NA; CDR3 protein: ASSLGGGTNEQY
J gene: TRBJ2-7; clone size: NA; V gene: TRBV2; D gene: NA; CDR3 protein: ASTPQKHSSYEQY
J gene: TRBJ1-5; clone size: NA; V gene: TRBV2; D gene: NA; CDR3 protein: ASSENREPQH
J gene: TRBJ2-2; clone size: few; V gene: TRBV11-2; D gene: TRBD2; CDR3 protein: ASSSLAGVGTGELF
J gene: TRBJ1-6; clone size: NA; V gene: TRBV24-1; D gene: TRBD1; CDR3 protein: ATSDLDRVSLINYNSPLH
J gene: TRBJ1-4; clone size: NA; V gene: TRBV6-5; D gene: NA; CDR3 protein: ASRQRGNEKLF
J gene: TRBJ1-6; clone size: NA; V gene: TRBV11-3; D gene: NA; CDR3 protein: ASSSDGQGRFRNSPLH
J gene: TRBJ2-7; clone size: NA; V gene: TRBV6-5; D gene: TRBD2; CDR3 protein: ASRPGLGDYEQY
J gene: TRBJ2-2; clone size: NA; V gene: TRBV19; D gene: NA; CDR3 protein: ASSIPAQGKTGELF
J gene: TRBJ2-2; clone size: NA; V gene: TRBV30; D gene: NA; CDR3 protein: AWQQALRNTGELF
J gene: TRBJ2-7; clone size: NA; V gene: TRBV10-2; D gene: TRBD2; CDR3 protein: ASSEPGTSGAYEQY
J gene: TRBJ1-6; clone size: once; V gene: TRBV6-4; D gene: NA; CDR3 protein: ASSSSVFGNSPLH
J gene: TRBJ2-7; clone size: NA; V gene: TRBV6-5; D gene: TRBD2; CDR3 protein: ATSSGRGVNGQY
J gene: TRBJ1-5; clone size: NA; V gene: TRBV19; D gene: NA; CDR3 protein: ASSIRGAGQPQH
J gene: TRBJ2-1; clone size: NA; V gene: TRBV4-1; D gene: TRBD1; CDR3 protein: ASSPAGTGYNEQF
J gene: TRBJ1-1; clone size: NA; V gene: TRBV5-4; D gene: NA; CDR3 protein: ASSLERGTEAF
J gene: TRBJ2-7; clone size: NA; V gene: TRBV24-1; D gene: TRBD1; CDR3 protein: ATSGKNPRRQGTYEQY
J gene: TRBJ1-1; clone size: NA; V gene: TRBV18; D gene: TRBD1; CDR3 protein: ASSPGRDRGRESHF